These 13 T cell receptor beta chains came from one sample sequenced in a study of CD8 T cells in Susac syndrome. RNA was extracted with the RNeasy kit, and a quantity of roughly 0.45 to 1 ug was reverse transcribed using random hexamers. MiXCR was run by TCRdb on the immunoSEQ multiplex PCR reads, yielding one entry per CDR3 protein. The sample has 95,000 to 150,000 distinct CDR3 sequences; just under 95% are singletons. The specimen sequenced was CD8+ T cells from PBMCs. These TCRs come from a human donor with Susac syndrome.

In its sample, this clonotype was seen once. The chain has TRBV5-1 and TRBJ2-7, with 7 bases lining up with TRBD1. The CDR3 loop spans 15 amino acids. V lost 1 base to trimming and J lost 1 base; unmatched junction nucleotides: 5. Per the germline V gene, CDR1 is SGHRS and CDR2 is YFSETQ. CDR3 DNA sequence: TGCGCCAGCAGCTTGATTAGGGACAGATCCTACGAGCAGTACTTC. Its translation: CASSLIRDRSYEQYF.

This sequence joins TRBV15 and TRBJ2-1, with 7 nucleotides matching TRBD1. The CDR3 is 16 amino acids. Germline V gene sequence: CDR1 LNHNV, CDR2 YYDKDF (reference sequence). Germline trimming cut 5 bases from V and 5 bases from J; bases unmatched to any gene: 12. CDR3 amino acids: CATSLGVGTVDNEQFF. The CDR3, as DNA: TGTGCCACCAGCCTCGGCGTCGGGACAGTCGACAATGAGCAGTTCTTC. Combining the CDR3 with reference TRBV15 and TRBJ2-1 gives the whole variable domain DAMVIQNPRYQVTQFGKPVTLSCSQTLNHNVMYWYQQKSSQAPKLLFHYYDKDFNNEADTPDNFQSRRPNTSFCFLDIRSPGLGDTAMYLCATSLGVGTVDNEQFFGPGTRLTVL.

The chain has TRBV5-1 and TRBJ2-7; D is tentatively TRBD1 or TRBD2 (6 bases each). The V end lost 3 bases, the J end lost 3 bases, and 16 bases lay between the germline ends. In germline, CDR1 is SGHRS, CDR2 YFSETQ. The CDR3 has 15 residues. CDR3 sequence: CASSWGAGKVYEQYF. CDR3 nucleotides: TGCGCCAGCAGCTGGGGGGCAGGGAAGGTCTACGAGCAGTACTTC. Full variable domain (outside the CDR3, taken from reference TRBV5-1 and TRBJ2-7): KAGVTQTPRYLIKTRGQQVTLSCSPISGHRSVSWYQQTPGQGLQFLFEYFSETQRNKGNFPGRFSGRQFSNSRSEMNVSTLELGDSALYLCASSWGAGKVYEQYFGPGTRLTVT.

This chain connects TRBV9 to TRBJ1-1; 8 nucleotides match TRBD1. The germline V gene has CDR1 SGDLS and CDR2 YYNGEE. Germline trimming cut 4 bases from V and 5 bases from J; bases unmatched to any gene: 13. This CDR3 region has 16 residues. The CDR3 region has the DNA TGTGCCAGCAGCTTTAGCAGGGGGCGTCTCGGGACTGAAGCTTTCTTT. Its protein product is CASSFSRGRLGTEAFF.

This chain connects TRBV25-1 to TRBJ1-6; D uncertain. Trimming cost V 1 base and J 10 bases, with 5 bases left between them. Germline values: CDR1 MGHDK, CDR2 SYGVNS. This CDR3 comprises 12 residues. As DNA, the CDR3 is TGTGCCAGCAGTGAATTTGGGTCACCCCTCCACTTT. Amino acids: CASSEFGSPLHF. Supplemented by reference TRBV25-1 and TRBJ1-6, the full variable domain reads EADIYQTPRYLVIGTGKKITLECSQTMGHDKMYWYQQDPGMELHLIHYSYGVNSTEKGDLSSESTVSRIRTEHFPLTLESARPSHTSQYLCASSEFGSPLHFGNGTRLTVT.

Only one count was recorded for this clonotype. This rearrangement joins TRBV6-5 to TRBJ2-5; D gene uncertain. Trimming left V 5 bases short and J 3 bases short, with 4 bases between. In germline, CDR1 is MNHEY, CDR2 SVGAGI. The CDR3 extends over 11 amino acids. CDR3 nucleotides: TGTGCCAGCAGTGACGAAGAGACCCAGTACTTC. It codes for CASSDEETQYF.

The chain is built from TRBV10-3 and TRBJ2-7; D may be TRBD2 (5 bases). Per germline, CDR1 ENHRY and CDR2 SYGVKD. CDR3 length equals 12 residues. Trimming took off 6 bases at V and 2 bases at J, with 8 bases between the two ends. The CDR3 protein is CAIREAPYEQYF. CDR3 nucleotide sequence: TGTGCCATCAGGGAGGCGCCCTACGAGCAGTACTTC.

V is TRBV20-1 and J is TRBJ1-2; the D is unclear. The germline V gene has CDR1 DFQATT and CDR2 SNEGSKA (reference sequence). The length of the CDR3 is 14 residues. V dropped 1 base and J dropped 4 bases, with 13 bases sitting between them. DNA for the CDR3: TGCAGTGCTAGAGTCCCCACTCGAGGCTATGGCTACACCTTC. Encoded protein: CSARVPTRGYGYTF.

The V gene is TRBV24-1, the J gene TRBJ1-4, with unresolved D. The V gene lost 3 bases and the J gene lost 7 bases, with 14 bases spanning the gap. There are 15 residues in the CDR3. Germline loops: CDR1 KGHDR, CDR2 SFDVKD. CDR3 nucleotides: TGTGCCACCAGTGATACCTCACGGGCTCGTGAAAAACTGTTTTTT. Its protein is CATSDTSRAREKLFF.

The CDR3 loop is CASSPGAGGGYEQYF. CDR3 in DNA: TGTGCCAGCAGCCCAGGGGCAGGGGGAGGCTACGAGCAGTACTTC. This chain links TRBV25-1 with TRBJ2-7; D possibly corresponds to TRBD1 (7 bases). V lost 6 bases and J 3 bases, leaving 18 bases between the germline ends. Germline V gene lookup returns CDR1 MGHDK and CDR2 SYGVNS. The CDR3 length is 15 residues.

The chain combines TRBV4-2 with TRBJ2-3, with TRBD2 as a possible D gene (7 bases). CDR3 length equals 15 residues. Germline CDR1 is LGHNA and CDR2 is YNFKEQ. Trimming took 4 bases from V and 2 from J, leaving 13 bases between them. The CDR3 nucleotides are TGTGCCAGCAGCCGTGGAGGGGGGGACACAGATACGCAGTATTTT. As protein: CASSRGGGDTDTQYF.

The chain is built from TRBV4-3 and TRBJ2-7; tentatively, D is TRBD1 or TRBD2 (5 bases each). This CDR3 is 13 amino acids long. Between the trimmed V and J ends, which lost 0 bases and 6 bases, there was a span of 9 bases. The germline V gene has CDR1 LGHNA and CDR2 YSLEER. The CDR3 spells CASSQDTGTEQYF. For the CDR3, the DNA is TGCGCCAGCAGCCAAGATACGGGGACCGAGCAGTACTTC.

The chain uses TRBV27 and TRBJ2-7, with 7 positions matching TRBD1. The CDR3 consists of 13 residues. J gave up 5 bases and V 0 bases, and 1 base lay outside the gene matches. Germline V CDR1 and CDR2: MNHEY, SMNVEV (reference sequence). The CDR3 protein is CASSLSRGHEQYF. DNA of the CDR3: TGTGCCAGCAGTTTATCGAGGGGGCACGAGCAGTACTTC.